The clone carrying this T cell receptor beta chain was seen repeatedly, ten times or more. Its matching antigen is unknown. Germline-derived CDR1 and CDR2 are SGHDN and FVKESK. The V and J ends lost 1 base and 5 bases, in that order; junction bases with no gene match: 5. The CDR3 is made up of 14 amino acids. TCRdb passed the 5' RACE reads through MiXCR, listing each CDR3 protein once. This sample has roughly 62,000 distinct CDR3 sequences, with roughly 6.9% found just once. This entry belongs to a study of T cells after yellow fever vaccination. The wider study: With SMART-Seq v4 Ultra Low Input, the fractions containing low cell numbers were prepared.

Study results and caveats: Although the secondary response was weaker, it peaked faster, at day 5 versus 15. Post-booster samples contained most primary-vaccination clones (approximately 97% CD4, approximately 88% CD8).

This material consisted of CD8+ T cells sorted from PBMCs, taken on the day of the first yellow fever vaccination. The chain uses TRBV14 and TRBJ2-7; the match to TRBD2 covers 7 bases. The receptor comes from a young man who received the YFV17D yellow fever vaccine. The CDR3 spells CASSQVGLADEQYF. The CDR3 DNA is TGTGCCAGCAGCCAAGTAGGCCTAGCGGACGAGCAGTACTTC.